The 32 T cell receptor beta chains reported below all come from one sample, sequenced in a study of early T cells in non-severe SARS-CoV-2 infection. One entry per CDR3 protein, called by TCRdb with MiXCR from the 5' RACE reads. The sample shows about 60,000 distinct CDR3 sequences, 5.5% to 6.5% of them seen only once. The source material was whole blood. These receptor sequences come from an adult who was a healthcare worker with PCR-confirmed SARS-CoV-2 infection or an uninfected control (not recorded which).

This chain joins TRBV11-1 and TRBJ2-1, with TRBD2 identical over 7 bases. Trimming cost V 0 bases and J 10 bases; bases outside gene matches: 12. There are 16 residues in the CDR3. CDR1 is SGHAT, CDR2 FQDESV, per germline (reference sequence). Written as DNA, the CDR3 is TGTGCCAGCAGCTTAGCGGGAAGCGGGGCCCTAGGGGAGCAGTTCTTC. This codes for CASSLAGSGALGEQFF.

This clonotype was seen at least ten times. The chain couples TRBV30 to TRBJ1-1; D remains unclear. The CDR3 consists of 14 residues. Germline V gene sequence: CDR1 GTSNPN, CDR2 SVGIG (reference sequence). V lost 3 bases and J 8 bases, leaving 19 bases between the germline ends. The chain's CDR3 is CAWRIREGLGEAFF. CDR3 bases: TGTGCCTGGAGAATAAGGGAGGGCCTGGGGGAAGCTTTCTTT. Supplemented by reference TRBV30 and TRBJ1-1, the full variable domain reads SQTIHQWPATLVQPVGSPLSLECTVEGTSNPNLYWYRQAAGRGLQLLFYSVGIGQISSEVPQNLSASRPQDRQFILSSKKLLLSDSGFYLCAWRIREGLGEAFFGQGTRLTVV.

This clonotype came up many times. The rearrangement uses TRBV12-3 or TRBV12-4 and TRBJ1-6; 10 bases match TRBD1. The V segment lost 6 bases and the J segment 7 bases; nucleotides outside the gene matches: 15. The CDR3 is 18 residues long. CDR3 loop: CASRDFKTGGSRNSPLHF. CDR3 nucleotide sequence: TGTGCCAGCAGAGACTTCAAGACAGGGGGCTCCAGGAATTCACCCCTCCACTTT.

This clonotype was counted only a few times. This chain connects TRBV6-6 to TRBJ2-7, with 7 positions matching TRBD2. Losses at the gene ends were 7 bases for V and 5 bases for J; bases not matched to a gene: 8. The CDR3 runs 13 residues. The V gene's germline CDR1 is MNHNY and CDR2 SVGAGI (reference sequence). The CDR3 sequence is CASMTSHSNEQYF. Written as DNA, the CDR3 is TGTGCCAGCATGACTAGCCACAGCAACGAGCAGTACTTC.

This clonotype turned up a few times. The V gene is TRBV30, the J gene TRBJ1-4; D is perhaps TRBD1 (6 bases). Trimming cost V 7 bases and J 8 bases, with 14 bases left between them. This CDR3 is 12 amino acids long. CDR1 and CDR2 from the germline V gene are GTSNPN and SVGIG (reference sequence). The CDR3 loop is CASQGRGEKLFF. CDR3 nucleotide sequence: TGTGCCTCGCAGGGGAGAGGCGAAAAACTGTTTTTT.

This clonotype was seen many times. The chain recombines TRBV5-4 with TRBJ2-7, with D maybe TRBD1 (5 bases). V lost 0 bases, J lost 1 base, and 11 bases lay in between. CDR3 length: 15 amino acids. CDR1 SGHNT and CDR2 YYREEE come from the germline V gene (reference sequence). Here the CDR3 reads CASSLEAGISYEQYF. DNA for the CDR3: TGTGCCAGCAGCTTGGAGGCAGGGATTTCCTACGAGCAGTACTTC.

This clonotype was found many times. CDR3 protein: CASSSPGHLAYGYTF. The CDR3 DNA sequence: TGTGCCAGCAGCTCACCGGGACACCTTGCCTATGGCTACACCTTC. This sequence joins TRBV7-8 and TRBJ1-2; possibly TRBD1 for D (6 bases). V was pared by 4 bases and J by 4 bases, with 16 bases between. This CDR3 is built from 15 residues. Per germline, CDR1 SGHVS and CDR2 FQNEAQ. Filled out from reference TRBV7-8 and TRBJ1-2, the complete variable domain reads GAGVSQSPRYKVAKRGQDVALRCDPISGHVSLFWYQQALGQGPEFLTYFQNEAQLDKSGLPSDRFFAERPEGSVSTLKIQRTQQEDSAVYLCASSSPGHLAYGYTFGSGTRLTVV.

This clonotype was picked up many times. The chain employs TRBV7-8 and TRBJ2-1; D gene unclear. The CDR3 contains 12 residues. Trimming left V 2 bases short and J 7 bases short, with 6 bases between. Germline assignment: CDR1 SGHVS and CDR2 FQNEAQ. CDR3 bases: TGTGCCAGCAGCTTAAGACGGAATGAGCAGTTCTTC. Residues: CASSLRRNEQFF.

The table lists this clonotype with many counts. J is TRBJ1-1 and V is TRBV10-3, with D possibly being TRBD1 (6 bases). V was cut by 0 bases and J by 5 bases, with 25 bases left in between. Germline CDR1 and CDR2: ENHRY and SYGVKD. This CDR3 region has 19 residues. In DNA, the CDR3 is TGTGCCATCAGTGAGTCGATCCTCAGGCCCCTCAGGGGAAAGACTGAAGCTTTCTTT. This sequence encodes CAISESILRPLRGKTEAFF.

The rearrangement links TRBV5-4 to TRBJ2-3; no clear D. Trimming left V 7 bases short and J 4 bases short, with 10 bases between. There are 12 residues in the CDR3. Germline lookup yields CDR1 SGHNT and CDR2 YYREEE (reference sequence). The CDR3 DNA follows: TGTGCCAGCCACTTGGAGCCAGATACGCAGTATTTT. Its translation is CASHLEPDTQYF.

The rearrangement links TRBV6-5 to TRBJ2-3; 8 positions match TRBD2. Germline V CDR1 and CDR2: MNHEY, SVGAGI. The CDR3 sequence is 19 residues long. The V gene end was trimmed by 5 bases and the J gene end by 0 bases; junction bases not matched to a gene: 16. The chain's CDR3 is CASSHTWPLAGGSTDTQYF. CDR3 DNA: TGTGCCAGCAGTCACACCTGGCCCCTAGCGGGTGGGAGCACAGATACGCAGTATTTT.

The chain recombines TRBV7-7 with TRBJ2-7, with D unresolved. Trimming left V 6 bases short and J 2 bases short, with 11 bases between. This CDR3 contains 13 residues. Germline V CDR1 and CDR2: SSHAT, FNYEAQ (reference sequence). The CDR3 bases are TGTGCCAGCAGTTTTTCTGTTACCTACGAGCAGTACTTC. This sequence encodes CASSFSVTYEQYF.

This clonotype was counted ten times or more. The CDR3 spells CSANRGAGYTF. The CDR3 DNA reads as TGCAGTGCTAACAGGGGAGCTGGCTACACCTTC. The chain has TRBV20-1 and TRBJ1-2; 7 nucleotides agree with TRBD1. The CDR3 is made up of 11 amino acids. The germline gives CDR1 DFQATT, CDR2 SNEGSKA (reference sequence). Trimming at V came to 4 bases and at J to 7 bases, leaving 3 bases not matched to a gene.

This clonotype was recorded a few times. J is TRBJ2-1 and V is TRBV7-8; TRBD2 matches at 7 bases. Germline V CDR1 and CDR2: SGHVS, FQNEAQ. This CDR3 region has 17 residues. V shed 5 bases and J 4 bases; nucleotides not matched to a gene: 14. The CDR3, as DNA: TGTGCCAGCAGCCACCGCCCCGGGAGGACCCCGTACAATGAGCAGTTCTTC. Its protein product is CASSHRPGRTPYNEQFF.

In its sample, this clonotype was seen a few times. The chain uses TRBV30 and TRBJ2-3; the match to TRBD2 covers 13 bases. Germline V gene data show CDR1 as GTSNPN and CDR2 as SVGIG (reference sequence). J gave up 2 bases and V 1 base, and 3 bases lay outside the gene matches. This CDR3 spans 16 amino acids. The CDR3 loop is CAWSGGLAGYTDTQYF. In DNA, the CDR3 is TGTGCCTGGAGTGGGGGACTAGCGGGATACACAGATACGCAGTATTTT.

The chain joins TRBV9 to TRBJ2-7; unclear D gene. Trimming left V 2 bases short and J 2 bases short, with 8 bases between. CDR1 and CDR2 from the germline V gene are SGDLS and YYNGEE. The CDR3 is made up of 13 amino acids. DNA for the CDR3: TGTGCCAGCAGCGTCGGTGACCCCTACGAGCAGTACTTC. Translation: CASSVGDPYEQYF.

The sample holds many counts of this clonotype. The chain uses TRBV30 and TRBJ2-3, with D tentatively TRBD2 (6 bases). Trimming removed 1 base from V and 4 bases from J, with 15 bases in between. The CDR3 covers 15 residues. Germline loops: CDR1 GTSNPN, CDR2 SVGIG (reference sequence). The chain's CDR3 is CAWSAASPGADTQYF. CDR3 sequence (DNA): TGTGCCTGGAGTGCTGCTAGCCCGGGGGCAGATACGCAGTATTTT.

This clonotype has more than one count but fewer than ten. The J gene is TRBJ2-1, the V gene TRBV2, with 9 bases lining up with TRBD1. Trimming removed 5 bases from V and 9 bases from J; junction bases left unmatched: 11. This CDR3 is built from 15 residues. Germline V gene lookup returns CDR1 SNHLY and CDR2 FYNNEI. The CDR3 region has the DNA TGTGCCAGCAGTCCCAACTACAGGGGGCTTGGTGAGCAGTTCTTC. Its protein product is CASSPNYRGLGEQFF.

This clonotype has at least ten counts. The chain is built from TRBV29-1 and TRBJ1-2; D is ambiguous. Germline assignment: CDR1 SQVTM and CDR2 ANQGSEA. Trimming left V 4 bases short and J 4 bases short, with 16 bases between. This CDR3 has 14 residues. The CDR3 nucleotides are TGCAGCGTTGGTCCCCCCCTACAGAGCTATGGCTACACCTTC. This sequence encodes CSVGPPLQSYGYTF.

This sequence joins TRBV7-8 and TRBJ2-3, with 8 bases that match TRBD2. The CDR3 runs to 18 residues. V lost 3 bases to trimming and J lost 0 bases; unmatched junction nucleotides: 11. CDR1 and CDR2 from the germline V gene are SGHVS and FQNEAQ. The CDR3 protein is CASSLDAGGAASTDTQYF. CDR3 coding DNA: TGTGCCAGCAGCTTGGATGCGGGAGGTGCAGCTAGCACAGATACGCAGTATTTT.

This rearrangement joins TRBV7-9 to TRBJ2-7; 7 positions agree with TRBD1. Germline lookup yields CDR1 SEHNR and CDR2 FQNEAQ (reference sequence). The CDR3 runs to 15 residues. Trimming removed 6 bases from V and 2 bases from J; junction bases left unmatched: 10. For the CDR3, the DNA is TGTGCCAGCAGTTTGGCCCTTGGGACAGCCTACGAGCAGTACTTC. Amino acid sequence: CASSLALGTAYEQYF.

This clonotype has more than one count but fewer than ten. The chain is built from TRBV7-6 and TRBJ2-1; D might be TRBD2 (6 bases). V was pared by 2 bases and J by 0 bases, with 17 bases between. Germline CDR1 reads SGHVS; CDR2 reads FNYEAQ. The CDR3 covers 18 residues. The CDR3 DNA follows: TGTGCCAGCAGCTTATTGTTTGGCGGGACTTACTCCTACAATGAGCAGTTCTTC. Amino acids: CASSLLFGGTYSYNEQFF.

In this sample, this clonotype turned up many times. This chain links TRBV11-2 with TRBJ2-7; D is ambiguous. From germline, CDR1 is SGHAT and CDR2 FQNNGV. V was cut by 2 bases and J by 1 base, with 9 bases left in between. This CDR3 is 14 amino acids long. CDR3 nucleotide sequence: TGTGCCAGCAGCTTATTGGGCATATCCTACGAGCAGTACTTC. Its protein is CASSLLGISYEQYF.

This clonotype was counted at least ten times. The chain couples TRBV7-9 to TRBJ2-7; possibly TRBD1 or TRBD2 for D (5 bases each). V lost 1 base and J lost 9, with 25 bases in between. Germline loops: CDR1 SEHNR, CDR2 FQNEAQ (reference sequence). The CDR3 runs to 17 residues. CDR3 sequence: CASSLDRRPENRDGQYF. The CDR3 nucleotides are TGTGCCAGCAGCTTAGATAGACGGCCTGAGAACCGGGACGGGCAGTACTTC.

This clonotype was counted many times. The chain has TRBV5-1 and TRBJ2-6, with 10 positions matching TRBD2. Germline CDR1 and CDR2: SGHRS and YFSETQ. The V segment lost 6 bases and the J segment 2 bases; nucleotides outside the gene matches: 14. This CDR3 is built from 19 residues. The CDR3 is CASTSSLAGADPGANVLTF. The CDR3 bases are TGCGCCAGCACGTCCTCCCTAGCGGGAGCGGACCCTGGGGCCAACGTCCTGACTTTC.

The rearrangement joins TRBV6-5 to TRBJ1-2; TRBD1 aligns across 9 bases. V lost 5 bases and J lost 6; bases outside the gene matches: 4. The CDR3 runs to 13 residues. CDR1 and CDR2 (germline): MNHEY, SVGAGI. The DNA of the CDR3 is TGTGCCAGCAGTCCGCGGACAGGGGATGGCTACACCTTC. Amino acid sequence: CASSPRTGDGYTF.

This clonotype was seen a few times. This chain uses TRBV11-2 with TRBJ2-5; D may be TRBD2 (6 bases). V was cut by 1 base and J by 3 bases, with 12 bases left in between. The germline V gene encodes CDR1 SGHAT and CDR2 FQNNGV. CDR3 length: 15 amino acids. The CDR3 is CASSLVGGGEETQYF. As DNA, the CDR3 is TGTGCCAGCAGCTTAGTTGGCGGAGGGGAAGAGACCCAGTACTTC.

This clonotype was picked up many times. This sequence joins TRBV5-1 and TRBJ1-6; no clear D gene. Germline CDR1 is SGHRS and CDR2 is YFSETQ. V lost 7 bases, J lost 2 bases, and 10 bases lay in between. The CDR3 length is 14 residues. The DNA for the CDR3 is TGCGCCAGCTCGCAGGTTCCCTATAATTCACCCCTCCACTTT. Protein: CASSQVPYNSPLHF.

This clonotype was observed a few times. V usage is TRBV7-2 and J usage is TRBJ2-5; D unresolved. Between the trimmed V and J ends, which lost 1 base and 1 base, there was a span of 10 bases. Germline V CDR1 and CDR2: SGHTA, FQGNSA. The CDR3 sequence is 15 residues long. CDR3 coding DNA: TGTGCCAGCAGCTTAGGGCGGCCAGGCCAAGAGACCCAGTACTTC. Its translation: CASSLGRPGQETQYF.

In DNA, the CDR3 is TGTGCCAGCAGCTTAGCAAGGGGGACTAGCGGGAGGGGTAGCACAGATACGCAGTATTTT. Protein: CASSLARGTSGRGSTDTQYF. This chain joins TRBV7-2 and TRBJ2-3; TRBD2 agrees at 16 bases. There are 20 residues in the CDR3. CDR1 is SGHTA and CDR2 is FQGNSA in the germline V gene. V lost 0 bases to trimming and J lost 0 bases; unmatched junction nucleotides: 6.

The table lists this clonotype with a few counts. V usage is TRBV19 and J usage is TRBJ1-6; no definite D call. Trimming cost V 8 bases and J 13 bases, with 15 bases left between them. The CDR3 contains 12 residues. The V gene's germline CDR1 is LNHDA and CDR2 SQIVND (reference sequence). The CDR3 bases are TGTGCCAGTCGACGTTATGGACTCCCCCTCCACTTT. Translated: CASRRYGLPLHF.

There are a few counts of this clonotype. The rearrangement uses TRBV27 and TRBJ2-2, with a weak D call TRBD1 (6 bases). Trimming removed 2 bases at V and 0 bases at J, with 10 bases between. The CDR3 contains 16 residues. Germline assignment: CDR1 MNHEY and CDR2 SMNVEV (reference sequence). The CDR3 DNA follows: TGTGCCAGCAGTTTACGACAGGCAGCGAACACCGGGGAGCTGTTTTTT. Its translation: CASSLRQAANTGELFF.